This TCR beta chain was obtained from a study of glioma-infiltrating T cells. Study overall: Around 1 million peripheral T cells were targeted at 4.5- to 10-fold coverage.

This CDR3 is 13 amino acids long. V was pared by 8 bases and J by 10 bases, with 17 bases between. In germline, CDR1 is SEHNR, CDR2 FQNEAQ (reference sequence). Study conclusions and caveats: Tissue and blood shared very few CDR3 sequences. A blood CDR3 motif signature was depleted in highly divergent patients. Above-expected tissue-blood divergence occurred in all gliomas, most in low-grade ones.

A few counts support this clonotype. Its matching antigen is unknown. Using RNA template, CDR3s of TCR alpha and beta were amplified with iRepertoire arm-PCR. TCRdb reanalysed the multiplex PCR reads using MiXCR and keeps one entry per CDR3 protein. Of about 380,000 distinct CDR3 sequences in the sample, 41% were seen once. The chain joins TRBV7-9 to TRBJ1-4, with a possible D match to TRBD1 (5 bases). The sequenced material came from glioma tissue, nonneoplastic brain tissue, or PBMCs (not recorded which). The TCR sequence derives from a human donor with low-grade glioma or glioblastoma, undergoing nonglioma brain surgery, or in good health (not recorded which). Here the CDR3 DNA reads TGTGCCAGCGCCCGGGGGTTAAGGACAAAACTGTTTTTT. Its translation: CASARGLRTKLFF.